Detailed here is one TCR beta chain. This CDR3 contains 16 residues. V was trimmed by 0 bases and J by 0 bases, leaving 10 bases between them. Germline loops: CDR1 LGHNT, CDR2 FRNRAP. This sample stems from a study of early T cells in non-severe SARS-CoV-2 infection. Attachment of unique molecular identifiers was made to individual cDNA molecules. TCRdb recomputed calls from the 5' RACE reads with MiXCR, one row per CDR3 protein. This table has tens of thousands of distinct CDR3 sequences, about 5.6% appearing once. The sample consisted of whole blood. The sequence came from an adult who was a healthcare worker with PCR-confirmed SARS-CoV-2 infection or an uninfected control (not recorded which). V gene TRBV12-5 combines with J gene TRBJ2-3; D not resolved. The CDR3 loop is CASGLVQKGSTDTQYF. The CDR3 DNA sequence: TGTGCTAGTGGTTTGGTACAAAAGGGCAGCACAGATACGCAGTATTTT.